These 17 T cell receptor beta chains were all obtained from the same sample, sequenced in a study of T-cell reconstitution after alpha-beta-depleted transplantation in children. Preparation of the TCRbeta library used unique molecular identifiers. TCRdb processed the PCR reads anew with MiXCR; each CDR3 protein has one entry. The sample lists 500,000 to 650,000 distinct CDR3 sequences; under 15% were seen once. The sequencing used PBMCs, mostly from graft donor cells, collected 360 days after TCRalphabeta/CD19-depleted stem cell transplant. The source of these receptors is a male patient under 18 who had a stem cell transplant for acute myeloid leukemia, so the T cells may come from the graft donor.

This clonotype was recorded at least ten times. This chain uses TRBV20-1 with TRBJ2-1; D is perhaps TRBD1 (6 bases). CDR1 and CDR2 from the germline V gene are DFQATT and SNEGSKA (reference sequence). V lost 5 bases to trimming and J lost 4 bases, with 15 bases between them. This CDR3 contains 14 residues. The CDR3 sequence is CSALRQVLYNEQFF. The DNA for the CDR3 is TGCAGTGCTCTACGACAGGTCTTGTACAATGAGCAGTTCTTC.

V usage is TRBV7-2 and J usage is TRBJ2-7; D gene unclear. The CDR3 sequence is 14 residues long. The V gene's germline CDR1 is SGHTA and CDR2 FQGNSA. The V end was cut by 0 bases, the J end by 5 bases, with 11 bases between. CDR3 sequence: CASSLAVHSHEQYF. In DNA form, the CDR3 reads TGTGCCAGCAGCTTAGCGGTCCATAGCCACGAGCAGTACTTC.

This clonotype turned up a few times. J is TRBJ2-7 and V is TRBV5-6; D assignment may be TRBD1 or TRBD2 (5 bases each). The germline V and J ends were trimmed by 3 bases and 3 bases, with 16 bases remaining between them. The CDR3 length is 15 residues. The germline gives CDR1 SGHDT, CDR2 YYEEEE. Here the CDR3 reads CASSSRDGTFYEQYF. The CDR3 bases are TGTGCCAGCAGCTCCCGGGACGGGACGTTCTACGAGCAGTACTTC. The full variable domain, rest sourced from reference TRBV5-6 and TRBJ2-7, is DAGVTQSPTHLIKTRGQQVTLRCSPKSGHDTVSWYQQALGQGPQFIFQYYEEEERQRGNFPDRFSGHQFPNYSSELNVNALLLGDSALYLCASSSRDGTFYEQYFGPGTRLTVT.

The chain is built from TRBV2 and TRBJ2-7; 10 nucleotides agree with TRBD2. CDR1 is SNHLY and CDR2 is FYNNEI in the germline V gene. There are 14 residues in the CDR3. Trimming at V came to 9 bases and at J to 2 bases, leaving 7 bases not matched to a gene. As DNA, the CDR3 is TGTGCCAGATCTGGACTAGCGGAGACCTACGAGCAGTACTTC. It translates to CARSGLAETYEQYF.

The chain carries TRBV20-1 and TRBJ2-7; D may match TRBD1 or TRBD2 (6 bases each). This CDR3 spans 19 amino acids. Germline V gene lookup returns CDR1 DFQATT and CDR2 SNEGSKA (reference sequence). The ends were cut back, 4 bases at V and 5 bases at J, with 33 bases in the middle. The CDR3 DNA reads as TGCAGTGCTATTCCCGAGGGTCGTGTGAGTCTGAAGGGGGGCGACGAGCAGTACTTC. This sequence encodes CSAIPEGRVSLKGGDEQYF.

This chain connects TRBV4-2 to TRBJ2-3, with 10 bases lining up with TRBD2. CDR1 is LGHNA and CDR2 is YNFKEQ in the germline V gene. V shed 5 bases, J shed 6 bases, and the junction held 20 bases outside the gene matches. This CDR3 has 19 residues. CDR3 nucleotides: TGTGCCAGCAGCGGAGGGGGGGATCTCGCTAGCGGGAGACAGGATACGCAGTATTTT. Protein: CASSGGGDLASGRQDTQYF.

This clonotype occurred a few times. In DNA, the CDR3 is TGTGCCACCAGTGATGTCGGTTCCACAGATACGCAGTATTTT. This codes for CATSDVGSTDTQYF. V is TRBV24-1 and J is TRBJ2-3; D unresolved. Trimming left V 3 bases short and J 2 bases short, with 8 bases between. The CDR3 is 14 amino acids. The germline V gene has CDR1 KGHDR and CDR2 SFDVKD.

The chain employs TRBV20-1 and TRBJ2-3; TRBD2 agrees at 7 bases. Losses at the gene ends were 0 bases for V and 1 base for J; bases not matched to a gene: 10. Germline-derived CDR1 and CDR2 are DFQATT and SNEGSKA (reference sequence). CDR3 size: 17 residues. CDR3 DNA sequence: TGCAGTGCTAGAGATCCTGGCCCTAGCGGACGCACAGATACGCAGTATTTT. Protein product: CSARDPGPSGRTDTQYF.

The rearrangement uses TRBV7-2 and TRBJ2-1, with D maybe TRBD2 (5 bases). The CDR3 has 15 amino acids. Looked up from germline, CDR1 is SGHTA and CDR2 is FQGNSA. V was cut by 1 base and J by 4 bases, with 11 bases left in between. The CDR3: CASSLGTTGYNEQFF. CDR3 sequence (DNA): TGTGCCAGCAGCTTAGGGACCACGGGATACAATGAGCAGTTCTTC.

This clonotype has more than one count but fewer than ten. CDR3 sequence (DNA): TGCAGTGCCATAAGACAGGGGCACACTGAAGCTTTCTTT. As protein: CSAIRQGHTEAFF. The chain has TRBV20-1 and TRBJ1-1, with TRBD1 matching 8 bases. The CDR3 covers 13 residues. Germline V gives CDR1 DFQATT, CDR2 SNEGSKA (reference sequence). Trimming took 6 bases from V and 3 from J; bases not matched to a gene: 6.

The V gene is TRBV7-2, the J gene TRBJ2-7; the D call may be TRBD1 or TRBD2 (6 bases each). The CDR3 covers 14 residues. CDR1 is SGHTA, CDR2 FQGNSA, per germline. The V end was cut by 1 base, the J end by 4 bases, with 11 bases between. CDR3 region: CASSLGRGRYEQYF. The CDR3 DNA reads TGTGCCAGCAGCTTAGGAAGGGGGAGGTACGAGCAGTACTTC.

V and J are TRBV6-2 or TRBV6-3 and TRBJ2-1; the match to TRBD1 covers 8 bases. The CDR3 has 19 amino acids. CDR1 MNHEY and CDR2 SVGEGT come from the germline V gene. J gave up 6 bases and V 2 bases, and 18 bases lay outside the gene matches. CDR3 sequence (DNA): TGTGCCAGCAGTTACACAGGACAGGGACTTCGCGCGCCCGGCAATGAGCAGTTCTTC. Translation gives CASSYTGQGLRAPGNEQFF.

Ten or more counts support this clonotype. The chain uses TRBV20-1 and TRBJ2-3, with 9 bases identical to TRBD2. The trim removed 3 bases at V and 6 bases at J, leaving 13 bases unmatched. Germline lookup yields CDR1 DFQATT and CDR2 SNEGSKA (reference sequence). The CDR3 is 16 amino acids. The CDR3 bases are TGCAGTGCTAGGAAGGCTTCAGGACTAGCGCTGGATACGCAGTATTTT. The encoded protein is CSARKASGLALDTQYF.

This clonotype was found a few times. The genes are TRBV10-3 and TRBJ2-5; perhaps TRBD1 as D (6 bases). The CDR3 length is 14 residues. CDR1 and CDR2 from the germline V gene are ENHRY and SYGVKD. The V and J ends lost 5 bases and 5 bases respectively, with 15 bases between them. DNA for the CDR3: TGTGCCATCAGTCGGACAGCCGTAAGGGAGACCCAGTACTTC. This sequence encodes CAISRTAVRETQYF.

The chain is built from TRBV19 and TRBJ2-1; D not resolved. Between the trimmed V and J ends, which lost 3 bases and 4 bases, there was a span of 4 bases. CDR1 and CDR2 from the germline V gene are LNHDA and SQIVND (reference sequence). The CDR3 spans 12 residues. CDR3 coding DNA: TGTGCCAGTAGTATGAATTACAATGAGCAGTTCTTC. Its protein is CASSMNYNEQFF.

This clonotype has ten or more counts. This chain's CDR3 is CASSQDRAGQGNTGELFF. Written as DNA, the CDR3 is TGCGCCAGCAGCCAAGATCGGGCCGGACAGGGGAACACCGGGGAGCTGTTTTTT. The rearrangement links TRBV4-3 to TRBJ2-2; 8 bases align to TRBD1. The CDR3 runs to 18 residues. Germline loops: CDR1 LGHNA, CDR2 YSLEER. Losses at the gene ends were 0 bases for V and 1 base for J; bases not matched to a gene: 7.

This clonotype was counted at least ten times. The J gene is TRBJ1-2, the V gene TRBV28; weak D call: TRBD1 (5 bases). V lost 2 bases to trimming and J lost 0 bases, with 7 bases between them. This CDR3 has 14 amino acids. Looked up from germline, CDR1 is MDHEN and CDR2 is SYDVKM. In nucleotides, the CDR3 is TGTGCCAGCAGTTTAGGGGCGTCTAACTATGGCTACACCTTC. This gives the protein CASSLGASNYGYTF.